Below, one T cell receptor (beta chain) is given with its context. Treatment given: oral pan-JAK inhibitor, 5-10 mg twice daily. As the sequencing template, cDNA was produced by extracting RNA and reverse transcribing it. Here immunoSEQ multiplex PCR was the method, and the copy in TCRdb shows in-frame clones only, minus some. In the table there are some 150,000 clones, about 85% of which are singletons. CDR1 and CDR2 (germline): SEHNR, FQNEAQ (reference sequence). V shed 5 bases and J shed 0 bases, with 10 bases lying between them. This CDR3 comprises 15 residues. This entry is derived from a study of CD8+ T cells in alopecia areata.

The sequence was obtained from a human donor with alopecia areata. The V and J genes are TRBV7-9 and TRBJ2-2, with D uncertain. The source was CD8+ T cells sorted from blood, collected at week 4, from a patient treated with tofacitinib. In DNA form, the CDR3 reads TGTGCCAGCAGCCGATCGAGTACGAACACCGGGGAGCTGTTTTTT. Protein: CASSRSSTNTGELFF.